The T cell receptor (beta chain) under discussion was sequenced for a study of blood T cell repertoires in COVID-19. The wider study: Acute-phase and convalescent COVID-19 samples originated in the United States, Italy and Spain. Sample material is recorded as cDNA or gDNA derived from T cells, B-cell-depleted T cells, or PBMCs.

In the study's own analysis: Amplified reference gene primers provided the basis for estimating nucleated cell counts. Measured with immunoSEQ multiplex PCR; TCRdb has only the in-frame clones, and not every one. V, J and clone size are those of that table, while D and trimming were read from the DNA. The sample has under 300,000 clones; more than 80% are singletons. The CDR3 totals 14 residues. Germline loops: CDR1 MNHNS, CDR2 SASEGT. With 2 bases removed from V and 5 bases from J, the gap between germline ends came to 12 bases. The rearrangement uses TRBV6-1 and TRBJ1-1; a possible D gene is TRBD1 (6 bases). This TCR came from a human donor in a cohort sampled during active COVID-19. Sequencing was carried out using peripheral blood. CDR3 DNA: TGTGCCAGCAGTGAAACCACAGGGCGGACTGAAGCTTTCTTT. Translation gives CASSETTGRTEAFF.